The rows below give T cell receptor beta chains drawn from one sample of a study of blood T cell repertoires in COVID-19. Produced via immunoSEQ multiplex PCR; TCRdb's table is partial and in-frame only. The profile shows around 230,000 clones, over 80% of them singletons. Sequenced material: peripheral blood. Every receptor here comes from a man aged 35-49 years with acute or convalescent COVID-19. Both conserved end residues are part of each CDR3. D genes are given only for firm matches. Clone size is not always given. Where it is, it says once, few, many or a class for expanded clones.

D | J | size | V | DNA | CDR3
. | TRBJ2-2 | . | TRBV12-3/TRBV12-4 | TGTGCCAGCAGTCTGGGAGTTGCGGTGTTTTTT | CASSLGVAVFF
TRBD2 | TRBJ2-6 | . | TRBV18 | TGTGCCAGCTCACCACGTCCGGGACTAGATGGCTCTGGGGCCAACGTCCTGACTTTC | CASSPRPGLDGSGANVLTF
TRBD2 | TRBJ2-3 | once | TRBV7-2 | TGTGCCAGCAGCTTTGGGGGAGGGCCCGGGAATACGCAGTATTTT | CASSFGGGPGNTQYF
. | TRBJ1-4 | . | TRBV5-6 | TGTGCCAGCAGCTTTGGACACCGTGGGGAAAAACTGTTTTTT | CASSFGHRGEKLFF
. | TRBJ2-5 | few | TRBV12-5 | TGTGCTAGTGGTTTGAATAACGGGGAGACCCAGTACTTC | CASGLNNGETQYF
. | TRBJ1-1 | . | TRBV5-1 | TGCGCCAGCACTTGGGCAGGGCAGACTGGGGCTGAAGCTTTCTTT | CASTWAGQTGAEAFF
TRBD1 | TRBJ2-7 | . | TRBV10-1 | TGCGCCAGCAGGTACCCGGGACAGGTATACGAGCAGTACTTC | CASRYPGQVYEQYF
. | TRBJ1-3 | . | TRBV30 | TGTGCCTGGAGTACGCCGGGGGTCGCTGGAAACACCATATATTTT | CAWSTPGVAGNTIYF
. | TRBJ1-1 | . | TRBV3-1/TRBV3-2 | TGTGCCAGCAGCTACCTGGGGGCGACTGAAGCTTTCTTT | CASSYLGATEAFF
. | TRBJ1-4 | . | TRBV27 | TGTGCCAGCAGTTTATTAAGGGGCGGTAATGAAAAACTGTTTTTT | CASSLLRGGNEKLFF
. | TRBJ1-6 | . | TRBV27 | TGTGCCAGCAGTTTAAGGAGGGACGGTAATTCACCCCTCCACTTT | CASSLRRDGNSPLHF
. | TRBJ1-1 | . | TRBV2 | TGTGCCAGCAGTGAAGCGCTTCAGGCCGCGGAAGCTTTCTTT | CASSEALQAAEAFF
. | TRBJ1-5 | . | TRBV9 | TGTGCCAGCAGCGCCAGTGATAGCAATCAGCCCCAGCATTTT | CASSASDSNQPQHF
. | TRBJ1-2 | . | TRBV3-1/TRBV3-2 | TGTGCCAGCAGCCCCCGGACAGCTAACTATGGCTACACCTTC | CASSPRTANYGYTF
TRBD1 | TRBJ1-1 | . | TRBV6-1 | TGTGCCAGCAGTGACCCGGGACAGGGGGCTGAAGCTTTCTTT | CASSDPGQGAEAFF
TRBD1 | TRBJ1-5 | . | TRBV6-5 | TGTGCCAGCCGCAACCAGGGGGCAGATCAGCCCCAGCATTTT | CASRNQGADQPQHF
TRBD1 | TRBJ1-1 | . | TRBV19 | TGTGCCAGTAGTTCGGACAGGGCGGCGGCTGAAGCTTTCTTT | CASSSDRAAAEAFF
TRBD1 | TRBJ2-1 | . | TRBV24-1 | TGTGCCACCAGTGATGCCGGGACAGGGATAGGTGAGCAGTTCTTC | CATSDAGTGIGEQFF
TRBD1 | TRBJ1-5 | . | TRBV19 | TGTGCCAGTAAAGCGGGGGACAGAAATCAGCCCCAGCATTTT | CASKAGDRNQPQHF
. | TRBJ1-1 | . | TRBV6-5 | TGTGCCAGCAGGGCGGAGCTTCTCATGAACACTGAAGCTTTCTTT | CASRAELLMNTEAFF
TRBD2 | TRBJ2-1 | few | TRBV7-2 | TGTGCCAGCAGCCCTATTGCGGGAGGGTACAATGAGCAGTTCTTC | CASSPIAGGYNEQFF
. | TRBJ1-5 | . | TRBV9 | TGTGCCAGCAGCGTAGCGGGAGGGGAGGGTGAGCCCCAGCATTTT | CASSVAGGEGEPQHF
TRBD2 | TRBJ2-3 | . | TRBV4-2 | TGTGCCAGCAGCCAAGATCAACGGGAGGGCCGGGTAGATACGCAGTATTTT | CASSQDQREGRVDTQYF
TRBD1 | TRBJ2-1 | . | TRBV19 | TGTGCCAGTAGTCCGTCCCGGGACAGATACAATGAGCAGTTCTTC | CASSPSRDRYNEQFF
. | TRBJ1-4 | . | TRBV3-1/TRBV3-2 | TGTGCCAGCAGCCAAGGTCATAGTTCAGAAAAACTGTTTTTT | CASSQGHSSEKLFF
. | TRBJ1-5 | . | TRBV5-8 | TGTGCCACATCACGGGATAATCAGCCCCAGCATTTT | CATSRDNQPQHF
TRBD1 | TRBJ1-6 | few | TRBV19 | TGTGCCAGTAGTATAAGCGGGGCAGGGGGCGCTTCGAATTCACCCCTCCACTTT | CASSISGAGGASNSPLHF
. | TRBJ1-1 | . | TRBV3-1/TRBV3-2 | TGTGCCAGCAGCCTCTTGGGGCTGAAGAACACTGAAGCTTTCTTT | CASSLLGLKNTEAFF
. | TRBJ2-1 | . | TRBV12-3/TRBV12-4 | TGTGCCAGCAGTTTACCCCGCGAGGGCGTACAGTTCTTC | CASSLPREGVQFF
. | TRBJ1-1 | . | TRBV12-3/TRBV12-4 | TGTGCCAGCAGTTTTACTGGAGACACTGAAGCTTTCTTT | CASSFTGDTEAFF
. | TRBJ1-1 | . | TRBV4-1 | TGCGCCAGCAGCCCGCGGGAGTGGGGCACTGAAGCTTTCTTT | CASSPREWGTEAFF
. | TRBJ1-5 | . | TRBV19 | TGTGCCAGCACCCCGAGTGGAGGACTTAGCAATCAGCCCCAGCATTTT | CASTPSGGLSNQPQHF
TRBD1 | TRBJ1-2 | . | TRBV3-1/TRBV3-2 | TGTGCCAGCAGCCGGGACAGGGAATTTGGCTACACCTTC | CASSRDREFGYTF
. | TRBJ2-1 | few | TRBV6-4 | TGTGCCAGCAGTGGCGGCCGGGAGACATCCTACAATGAGCAGTTCTTC | CASSGGRETSYNEQFF
. | TRBJ1-5 | once | TRBV19 | TGTGCCAGTATTCGGAGCGGTGGGCAGATAAATCAGCCCCAGCATTTT | CASIRSGGQINQPQHF
. | TRBJ1-2 | once | TRBV28 | TGTGCCAGCACCTCACCCAGCCAGGGTAAATACTATGGCTACACCTTC | CASTSPSQGKYYGYTF
. | TRBJ1-1 | . | TRBV7-9 | TGTGCCAGCAGCTCCCGGGAGGGCAGGGGCACTGAAGCTTTCTTT | CASSSREGRGTEAFF
. | TRBJ1-5 | . | TRBV30 | TGTGCCTGGAGTAATGTCGGGGGAACAACCCAAAATCAGCCCCAGCATTTT | CAWSNVGGTTQNQPQHF
. | TRBJ1-5 | once | TRBV11-2 | TGTGCCAGCAGCCAGGTCGGGGGAAGCAATCAGCCCCAGCATTTT | CASSQVGGSNQPQHF
. | TRBJ2-3 | . | TRBV3-1/TRBV3-2 | TGTGCCAGCAGCCAAGTGGAGTCGGATACGCAGTATTTT | CASSQVESDTQYF
. | TRBJ1-2 | . | TRBV3-1/TRBV3-2 | TGTGCCAGCAGCCAAGATTCCAGGGATGGTGGCTACACCTTC | CASSQDSRDGGYTF
. | TRBJ2-7 | . | TRBV7-9 | TGTGCCAGCAGCGACACCACCCCCCCCTACGAGCAGTACTTC | CASSDTTPPYEQYF
TRBD1 | TRBJ1-5 | . | TRBV19 | TGTGCCAGTAGTTCAGTCTCGGGACAGAAGAATCAGCCCCAGCATTTT | CASSSVSGQKNQPQHF
TRBD1 | TRBJ1-2 | . | TRBV27 | TGTGCCAGCAGTATAGCGGGACAGGGGGTGACCTATGGCTACACCTTC | CASSIAGQGVTYGYTF
. | TRBJ1-4 | . | TRBV6-2/TRBV6-3 | TGTGCCAGCAGTGGAGGACCGACCGGCTGGGCTAATGAAAAACTGTTTTTT | CASSGGPTGWANEKLFF
. | TRBJ1-6 | . | TRBV7-8 | TGTGCCAGCAGCAGGGGTCGCGGACTAAGCTCCTATAATTCACCCCTCCACTTT | CASSRGRGLSSYNSPLHF
. | TRBJ1-1 | . | TRBV15 | TGTGCCACCAGCAGAGGGGGCTCTGCGAACACTGAAGCTTTCTTT | CATSRGGSANTEAFF
. | TRBJ1-4 | once | TRBV3-1/TRBV3-2 | TGTGCCAGCAGCCTGTCGGTTGCAACTAATGAAAAACTGTTTTTT | CASSLSVATNEKLFF